This TCR beta chain emerged from a study of beta chain features in type 1 diabetes (dated by TCRdb to about 2018). Background for the entire study: Patients and healthy donors did not differ in mean age, gender distribution, total cell number or subset yield. A total of under 140,000,000 sorted cells were examined across all samples, and the number of cells per subset was strongly correlated with RNA yield. The study compared the TCRB repertoires of sorted circulating CD4+ T cell subsets in recently diagnosed type 1 diabetes patients with those in matched healthy donors. Regulatory and stem cell-like memory subsets were obtained from only 8 patients and roughly eight healthy donors, while naive and central memory subsets were obtained from all 28 donors. Study-level results and caveats: Sequencing cDNA rather than genomic DNA could over-represent highly expressing activated cells, although activation and CD3 levels did not differ between groups. Because small numbers of individuals were included in the HLA sub-analyses, any influence of HLA type on TCRB rearrangement was left unresolved. Fewer insertions and more nucleotide deletions at VDJ recombination sites were observed in patients with type 1 diabetes, implying thymic rearrangement abnormalities. Type 1 diabetes patients showed a moderate but significant shortening of TCRB CDR3 length in all four CD4+ subsets. PCR might favor shorter templates, but patient and control samples were amplified and corrected together, so any skew would affect both groups equally. Naive, central memory and regulatory TCRB repertoires appeared to be more alike among patients than among healthy donors.

A few counts support this clone. This clone's antigen is unknown. Base qualities are not provided; no much larger clone lies one nucleotide away. The entire amount of isolated RNA was reverse transcribed using the High Capacity cDNA Reverse Transcription Kit, so the sequenced TCRB transcripts were expressed ones. Deep immunoSEQ sequencing was applied to naive, central memory and regulatory T cell samples, giving an average of approximately 3.8 million total reads per sample. Sorted cells were lysed in RLT buffer and RNA was extracted with DNase-treated RNeasy Micro or Mini kits, depending on cell number. Each cell subset was processed on its own to prevent cross-contamination, while patient and healthy donor samples were processed together. Using the immunoSEQ multiplex PCR, TCRB sequences were amplified from cDNA into 87-bp fragments spanning the CDR3 region. Sequencing of the amplicons was done on the Illumina HiSeq platform. In the paper's pipeline: PCR bias was computationally corrected using synthetic template baselines, reads within Hamming distance 2 were collapsed, and singletons that could not be merged were discarded. Reads were aligned against IMGT so that V, D and J genes, CDR3 length and insertions or deletions at six rearrangement sites could be assigned. Clonotype counts were normalized to sorted cell number within each subset before computing true diversity and Gini coefficients with the tcR R package. Repertoire sharing was quantified using the overlap coefficient calculated on TCRB nucleotide sequences. Here the immuneACCESS table is served through TCRdb, limited to in-frame sequences with V and J called. Missing clones are a known gap in these copies; in checked studies unresolved V genes cover under half, and the rest lacks a known reason. That table furnishes V, J and clone size, whereas the DNA furnished D and trimming. For this sample the table gives 130,000 to 150,000 clones, of which about 50% were detected only once. Of the sample, 0.35% to 0.45% is held by the ten largest clones.

The germline V gene supplies CDR1 SQVTM and CDR2 ANQGSEA. V and J are trimmed by 4 bases and 7 bases, and the gene matches miss 6 bases of the junction. CDR3 length: 14 amino acids, cysteine to phenylalanine. Only the CDR3 DNA stays, 42 bases, in frame from base 1. A single peripheral blood draw of 90 to 150 mL on average was collected from each donor into heparinised tubes. Using a panel that included CD45RO, CCR7, CD25, CD127, CD95 and CD27, naive, central memory, regulatory and stem cell-like memory CD4+ T cells were sorted on a BD FACSAria II. A purity above 98% was achieved for all sorted populations. PBMCs were separated immediately by Lymphoprep density gradient centrifugation and were stained directly, without being cultured. Samples were stained and sorted in pairs, with one healthy donor and one patient per experiment, so that batch effects were minimized.

Sequenced sample: Tregs from blood. The cell subset or site label here, explained by the study, means: regulatory CD4+ T cells. The source is a man aged 18 to 30 in good health. Recombination connected TRBV29-1 to TRBJ2-2, with 10 bases in between that match TRBD1. The nucleotide sequence reads as follows: TGCAGCGTTGGGTCTGGACAGGGGGTCGGGGAGCTGTTTTTT. Its amino acids are CSVGSGQGVGELFF.